These 7 T cell receptor beta chains came from one sample sequenced in a study of HIV-infected patients and healthy controls. TCRdb itself ran the 5' RACE reads through MiXCR, one entry per CDR3 protein. This repertoire includes over 20 distinct CDR3 sequences. The sample taken for sequencing was CD4+ T cells from blood. Every receptor here comes from a human donor in good health.

This clonotype showed up just a few times. The size of this beta chain means little, since it is a stray read in a library made for alpha chains. The chain is built from TRBV7-9 and TRBJ1-1; no reliable D call. V shed 1 base and J shed 2 bases, with 11 bases lying between them. This CDR3 contains 15 residues. Per germline, CDR1 SEHNR and CDR2 FQNEAQ (reference sequence). CDR3 DNA sequence: TGTGCCAGCAGCTTAGGTTCCGGCTTCAACACTGAAGCTTTCTTT. This sequence encodes CASSLGSGFNTEAFF.

Points on this clonotype: Since the library was made to target alpha chains, this beta chain is a stray read and its abundance is not meaningful. This rearrangement joins TRBV28 to TRBJ1-2; no definite D call. Germline-derived CDR1 and CDR2 are MDHEN and SYDVKM. V shed 2 bases and J shed 2 bases, with 9 bases lying between them. The CDR3 consists of 14 residues. The DNA for the CDR3 is TGTGCCAGCAGTTTAGGGCAGCAGAACTATGGCTACACCTTC. Protein sequence: CASSLGQQNYGYTF.

This clonotype was detected a few times. With the library built for alpha chains, this beta chain is off target and its frequency is not meaningful. V and J are TRBV20-1 and TRBJ2-7; 12 bases map to TRBD2. The V segment lost 4 bases and the J segment 4 bases; nucleotides outside the gene matches: 2. CDR1 and CDR2 (germline): DFQATT, SNEGSKA (reference sequence). The CDR3 length is 13 residues. In nucleotides, the CDR3 is TGCAGTGCTAAGGGACTAGCGGGTTACGAGCAGTACTTC. Translating gives CSAKGLAGYEQYF.

By proportion, this clonotype is hyperexpanded. Being off target in a library aimed at alpha chains, this beta chain has a size of little meaning. The chain carries TRBV7-2 and TRBJ1-4; D unclear. Trimming took 1 base from V and 8 from J, leaving 11 bases between them. Germline V lookup: CDR1 SGHTA, CDR2 FQGNSA. This CDR3 spans 14 amino acids. The CDR3 nucleotides read TGTGCCAGCAGCTTAGGCAGCCTGGGCGAAAAACTGTTTTTT. It translates to CASSLGSLGEKLFF.

A remark on this clonotype: The library was designed around alpha chains, so this beta chain is a stray read whose abundance carries little weight. V gene TRBV28 combines with J gene TRBJ1-5; 7 bases are a match to TRBD1. CDR1 and CDR2 (germline): MDHEN, SYDVKM. V shed 8 bases and J 9 bases; nucleotides not matched to a gene: 7. The CDR3 is 12 amino acids. The CDR3: CASRKGTVPQHF. CDR3 bases: TGTGCCAGCCGTAAAGGGACAGTGCCCCAGCATTTT.

Note on this clonotype: Since the library was made to target alpha chains, this beta chain is a stray read and its abundance is not meaningful. This chain links TRBV12-2 with TRAJ40. A beta chain does not fit the J call, since that gene is from the alpha chain. TRBV12-2 is a known pseudogene. The CDR3 consists of 14 residues. The CDR3 DNA reads TGTGCAGCTAATACATCCTCAGGAACCTACAAATACATCTTT. It codes for CAANTSSGTYKYIF.

This clonotype was counted only a few times. The library was designed around alpha chains, so this beta chain is a stray read whose abundance carries little weight. The chain uses TRBV29-1 and TRBJ1-1; 8 bases are a match to TRBD1. This CDR3 has 14 residues. Germline trimming cut 5 bases from V and 0 bases from J; bases unmatched to any gene: 5. Germline values: CDR1 SQVTM, CDR2 ANQGSEA. In nucleotides, the CDR3 is TGCAGCGTTCGGACAGGGACCATGAACACTGAAGCTTTCTTT. Translating gives CSVRTGTMNTEAFF.